This T cell receptor (beta chain) appears in the sequencing data of a study of blood T cell repertoires in COVID-19. Study-wide context: T cells, B-cell-depleted T cells, or PBMCs provided the cDNA or gDNA that served as material.

Methods used by the authors: For nucleated cells, counts were estimated from reference gene primer amplification. Sequencing was performed with immunoSEQ multiplex PCR; in TCRdb, only in-frame clones are kept and a portion is missing. V and J calls and clone size are as listed in that table; D and trimming were resolved from the DNA. The sample shows 430,000 or so clones, around nine tenths of them seen only once. Concerning this clone: One end of the junction does not line up with germline, which may come from a read error.

The study assigned cohorts using participant-reported clinical history. Each exposed participant met a COVID-19 case in the 2 weeks preceding study entry. The CDR3 totals 16 residues. From germline, CDR1 is KGHDR and CDR2 SFDVKD. The clonotype originates from a woman between 18 and 29 years old who had been exposed to COVID-19. The chain has TRBV24-1 and TRBJ2-3; 11 nucleotides agree with TRBD2. Source material: PBMCs or T cells enriched from blood (not recorded which). DNA for the CDR3: TGTGTCACCAGTGATCTAGCGGGAGGCTTCACAGATACGCAGTATTTT. Encoded protein: CVTSDLAGGFTDTQYF.